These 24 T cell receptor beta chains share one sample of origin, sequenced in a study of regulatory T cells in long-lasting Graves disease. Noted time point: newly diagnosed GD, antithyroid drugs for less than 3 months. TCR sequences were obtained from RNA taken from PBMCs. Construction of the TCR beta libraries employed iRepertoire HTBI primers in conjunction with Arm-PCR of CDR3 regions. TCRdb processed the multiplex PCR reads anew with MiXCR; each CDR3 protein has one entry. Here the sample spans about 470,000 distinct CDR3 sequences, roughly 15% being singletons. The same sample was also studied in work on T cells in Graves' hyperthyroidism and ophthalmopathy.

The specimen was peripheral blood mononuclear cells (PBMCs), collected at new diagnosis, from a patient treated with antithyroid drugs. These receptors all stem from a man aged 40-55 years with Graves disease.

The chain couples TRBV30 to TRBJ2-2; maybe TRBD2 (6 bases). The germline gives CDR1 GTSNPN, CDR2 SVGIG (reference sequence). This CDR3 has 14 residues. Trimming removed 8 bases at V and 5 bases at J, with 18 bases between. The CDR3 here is CARGSRVGTGELFF. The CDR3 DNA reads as TGTGCCCGGGGGTCCAGGGTGGGGACCGGGGAGCTGTTTTTT.

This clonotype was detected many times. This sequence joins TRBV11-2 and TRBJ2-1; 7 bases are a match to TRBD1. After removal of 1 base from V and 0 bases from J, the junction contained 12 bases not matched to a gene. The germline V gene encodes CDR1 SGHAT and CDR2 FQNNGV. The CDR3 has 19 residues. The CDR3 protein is CASSLGDRLLLSSYNEQFF. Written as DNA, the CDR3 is TGTGCCAGCAGCTTAGGGGACAGACTTTTACTTAGCTCCTACAATGAGCAGTTCTTC.

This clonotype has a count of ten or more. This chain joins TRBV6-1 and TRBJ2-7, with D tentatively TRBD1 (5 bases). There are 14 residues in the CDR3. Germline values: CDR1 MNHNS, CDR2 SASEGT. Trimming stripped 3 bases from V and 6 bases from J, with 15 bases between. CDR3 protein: CASSEAPGRGEQYF. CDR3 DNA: TGTGCCAGCAGTGAGGCTCCAGGTAGGGGCGAGCAGTACTTC.

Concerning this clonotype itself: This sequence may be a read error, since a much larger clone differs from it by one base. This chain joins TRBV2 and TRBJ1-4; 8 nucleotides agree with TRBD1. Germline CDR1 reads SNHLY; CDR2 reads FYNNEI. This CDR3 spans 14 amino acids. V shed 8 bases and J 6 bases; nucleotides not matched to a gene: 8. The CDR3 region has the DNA TGTGCCAGCGGGGAGACAGGGGTTGATGAAAAACTGTTTTTT. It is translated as CASGETGVDEKLFF.

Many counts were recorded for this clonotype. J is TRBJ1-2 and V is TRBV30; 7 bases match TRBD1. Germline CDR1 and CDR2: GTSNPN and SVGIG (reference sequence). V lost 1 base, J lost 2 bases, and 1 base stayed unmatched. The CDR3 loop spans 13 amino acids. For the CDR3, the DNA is TGTGCCTGGAGTGGACAGGGAAACTATGGCTACACCTTC. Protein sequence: CAWSGQGNYGYTF.

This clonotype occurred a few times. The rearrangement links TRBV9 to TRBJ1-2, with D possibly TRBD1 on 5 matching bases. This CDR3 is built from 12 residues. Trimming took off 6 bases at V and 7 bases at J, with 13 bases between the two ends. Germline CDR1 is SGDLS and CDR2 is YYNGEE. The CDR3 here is CASKEGRGGYTF. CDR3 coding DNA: TGTGCCAGCAAGGAGGGGCGGGGTGGCTACACCTTC.

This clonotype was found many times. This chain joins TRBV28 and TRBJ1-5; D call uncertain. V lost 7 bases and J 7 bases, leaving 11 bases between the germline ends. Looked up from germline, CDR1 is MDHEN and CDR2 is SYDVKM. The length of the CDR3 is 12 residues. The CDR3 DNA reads TGTGCCAGCACCACGTCGCCCCAGCCCCAGCATTTT. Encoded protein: CASTTSPQPQHF.

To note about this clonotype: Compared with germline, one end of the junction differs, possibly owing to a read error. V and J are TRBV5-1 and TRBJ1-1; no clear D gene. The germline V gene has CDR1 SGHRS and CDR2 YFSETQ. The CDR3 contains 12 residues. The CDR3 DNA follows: TGTGCCAGCAGCTTGGTCTCATTTGAAGCTTTCTTT. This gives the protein CASSLVSFEAFF.

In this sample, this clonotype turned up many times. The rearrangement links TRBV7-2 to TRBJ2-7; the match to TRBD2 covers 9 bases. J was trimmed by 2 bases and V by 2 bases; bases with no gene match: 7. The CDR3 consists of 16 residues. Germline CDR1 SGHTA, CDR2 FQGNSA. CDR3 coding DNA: TGTGCCAGCAGCTTATTTTCCTTAGCGGGAGCCTACGAGCAGTACTTC. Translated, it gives CASSLFSLAGAYEQYF.

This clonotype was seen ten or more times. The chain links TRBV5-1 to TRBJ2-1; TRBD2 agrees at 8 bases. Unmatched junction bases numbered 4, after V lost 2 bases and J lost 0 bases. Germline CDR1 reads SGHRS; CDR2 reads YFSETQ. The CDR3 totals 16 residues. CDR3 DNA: TGCGCCAGCAGCTTCACTAGCGGCAGCTCCTACAATGAGCAGTTCTTC. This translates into CASSFTSGSSYNEQFF.

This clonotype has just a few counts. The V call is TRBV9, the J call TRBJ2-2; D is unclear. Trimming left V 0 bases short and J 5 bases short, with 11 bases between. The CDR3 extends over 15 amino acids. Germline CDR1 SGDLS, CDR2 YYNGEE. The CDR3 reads CASSVAFGETGELFF. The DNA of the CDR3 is TGTGCCAGCAGCGTAGCTTTTGGGGAAACCGGGGAGCTGTTTTTT.

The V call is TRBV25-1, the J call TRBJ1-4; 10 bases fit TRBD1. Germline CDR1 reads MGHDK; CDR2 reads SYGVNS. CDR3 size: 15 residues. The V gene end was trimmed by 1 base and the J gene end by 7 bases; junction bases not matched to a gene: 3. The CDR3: CASSELGTGVEKLFF. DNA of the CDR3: TGTGCCAGCAGTGAATTGGGGACAGGGGTTGAAAAACTGTTTTTT.

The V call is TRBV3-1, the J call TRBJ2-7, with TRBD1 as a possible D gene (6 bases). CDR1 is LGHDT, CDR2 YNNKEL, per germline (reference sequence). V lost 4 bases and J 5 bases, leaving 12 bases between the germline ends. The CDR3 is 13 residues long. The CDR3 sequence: CASSLGWGHEQYF. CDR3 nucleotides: TGTGCCAGCAGCCTCGGGTGGGGGCACGAGCAGTACTTC.

The CDR3 protein is CASSVVGDPTQYF. The CDR3 DNA is TGTGCCAGCAGCGTAGTCGGCGACCCTACGCAGTATTTT. V and J are TRBV9 and TRBJ2-3; D not certain. V dropped 0 bases and J dropped 8 bases, with 10 bases sitting between them. The CDR3 sequence is 13 residues long. The V gene's germline CDR1 is SGDLS and CDR2 YYNGEE.

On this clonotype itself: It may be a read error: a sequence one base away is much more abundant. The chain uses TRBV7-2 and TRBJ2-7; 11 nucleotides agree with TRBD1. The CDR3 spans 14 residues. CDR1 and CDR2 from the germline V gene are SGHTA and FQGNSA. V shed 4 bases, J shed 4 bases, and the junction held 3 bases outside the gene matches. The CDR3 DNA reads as TGTGCCAGCAGCTGGGACAGGGGGAGGTACGAGCAGTACTTC. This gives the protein CASSWDRGRYEQYF.

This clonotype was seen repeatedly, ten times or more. CDR3 nucleotide sequence: TGCAGTGCTAGAGGCCATGAGCAGTTCTTC. This codes for CSARGHEQFF. V usage is TRBV20-1 and J usage is TRBJ2-1; no reliable D call. The CDR3 runs to 10 residues. V shed 1 base and J shed 8 bases, with 3 bases lying between them. Germline V CDR1 and CDR2: DFQATT, SNEGSKA (reference sequence).

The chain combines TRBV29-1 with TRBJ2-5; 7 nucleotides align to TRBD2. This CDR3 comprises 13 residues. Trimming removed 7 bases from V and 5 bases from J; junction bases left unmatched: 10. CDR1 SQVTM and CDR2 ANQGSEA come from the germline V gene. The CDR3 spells CSALRGERETQYF. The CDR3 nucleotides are TGCAGCGCCCTCCGGGGGGAGCGGGAGACCCAGTACTTC.

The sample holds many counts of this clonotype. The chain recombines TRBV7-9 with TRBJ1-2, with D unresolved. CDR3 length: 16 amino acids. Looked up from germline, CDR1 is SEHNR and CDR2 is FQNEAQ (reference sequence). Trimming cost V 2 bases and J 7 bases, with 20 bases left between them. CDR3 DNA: TGTGCCAGCAGCTTAAACATGGAGCCCGGAGGGTTTGGCTACACCTTC. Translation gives CASSLNMEPGGFGYTF.

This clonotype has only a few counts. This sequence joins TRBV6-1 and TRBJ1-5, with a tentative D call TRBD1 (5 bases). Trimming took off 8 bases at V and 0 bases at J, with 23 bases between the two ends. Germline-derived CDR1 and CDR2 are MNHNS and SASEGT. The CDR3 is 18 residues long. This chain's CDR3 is CASGVSAGNTYSNQPQHF. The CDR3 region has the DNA TGTGCCAGCGGAGTTTCGGCAGGGAATACGTATAGCAATCAGCCCCAGCATTTT.

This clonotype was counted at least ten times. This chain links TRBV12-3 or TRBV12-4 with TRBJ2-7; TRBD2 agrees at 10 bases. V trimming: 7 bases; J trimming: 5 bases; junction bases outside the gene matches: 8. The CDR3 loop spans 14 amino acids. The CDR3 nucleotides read TGTGCCAGCAATCTTAGCGGGAGGTTGAACGAGCAGTACTTC. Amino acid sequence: CASNLSGRLNEQYF.

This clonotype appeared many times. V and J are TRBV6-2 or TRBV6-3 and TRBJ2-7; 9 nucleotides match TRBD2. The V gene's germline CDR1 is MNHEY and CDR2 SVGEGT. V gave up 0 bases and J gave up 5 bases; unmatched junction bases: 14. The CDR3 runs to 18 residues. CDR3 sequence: CASSYSGAGGPLLNEQYF. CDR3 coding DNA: TGTGCCAGCAGTTACTCGGGAGCGGGAGGACCGCTGTTGAACGAGCAGTACTTC.

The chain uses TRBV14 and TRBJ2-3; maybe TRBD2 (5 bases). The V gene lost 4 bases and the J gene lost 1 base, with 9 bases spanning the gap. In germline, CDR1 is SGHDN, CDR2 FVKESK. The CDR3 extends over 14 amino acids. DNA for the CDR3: TGTGCCAGCAGCCGCGACTACCGCACAGATACGCAGTATTTT. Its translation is CASSRDYRTDTQYF.

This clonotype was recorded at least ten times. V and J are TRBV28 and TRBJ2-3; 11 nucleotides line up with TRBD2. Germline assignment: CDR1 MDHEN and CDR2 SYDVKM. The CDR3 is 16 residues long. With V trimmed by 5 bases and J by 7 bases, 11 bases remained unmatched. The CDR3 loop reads CASSSRTSGSLNTQYF. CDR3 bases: TGTGCCAGCAGTAGCCGTACTAGCGGGAGTTTAAATACGCAGTATTTT.

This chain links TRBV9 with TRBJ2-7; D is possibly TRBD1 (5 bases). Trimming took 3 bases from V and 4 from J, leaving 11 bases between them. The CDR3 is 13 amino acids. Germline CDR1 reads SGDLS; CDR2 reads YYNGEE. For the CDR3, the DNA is TGTGCCAGCAGCGCACCTCAGGGTTACGAGCAGTACTTC. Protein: CASSAPQGYEQYF.